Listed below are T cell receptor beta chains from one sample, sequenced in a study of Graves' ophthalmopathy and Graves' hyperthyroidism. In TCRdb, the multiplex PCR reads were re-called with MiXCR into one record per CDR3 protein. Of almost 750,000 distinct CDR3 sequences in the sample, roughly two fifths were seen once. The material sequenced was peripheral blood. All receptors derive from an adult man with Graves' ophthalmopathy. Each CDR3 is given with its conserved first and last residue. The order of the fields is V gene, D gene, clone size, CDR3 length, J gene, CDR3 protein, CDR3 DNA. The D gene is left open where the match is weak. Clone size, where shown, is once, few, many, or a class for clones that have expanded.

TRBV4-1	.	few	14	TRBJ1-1	CASSQERGLGEAFF	TGCGCCAGCAGCCAAGAAAGGGGTCTCGGTGAAGCTTTCTTT
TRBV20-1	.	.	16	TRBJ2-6	CSAPGGIFSGANVLTF	TGCAGTGCCCCCGGGGGTATTTTCTCTGGGGCCAACGTCCTGACTTTC
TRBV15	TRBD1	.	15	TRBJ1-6	CATSRDKGADSPLHF	TGTGCCACCAGCAGAGATAAGGGGGCGGATTCACCCCTCCACTTT
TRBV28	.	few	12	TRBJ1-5	CASKLSNQPQHF	TGTGCCAGCAAGTTAAGCAATCAGCCCCAGCATTTT
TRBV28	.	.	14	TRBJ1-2	CASKPGRANYGYTF	TGTGCCAGCAAACCCGGCCGAGCTAACTATGGCTACACCTTC
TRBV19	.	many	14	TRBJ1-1	CASTSWPSDTEAFF	TGTGCCAGTACGTCTTGGCCGTCTGACACTGAAGCTTTCTTT
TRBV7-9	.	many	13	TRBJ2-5	CASSLDIEETQYF	TGTGCCAGCAGCTTAGATATAGAAGAGACCCAGTACTTC
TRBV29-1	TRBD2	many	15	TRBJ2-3	CSVESTSRGTDTQYF	TGCAGCGTGGAATCGACTAGCCGGGGAACAGATACGCAGTATTTT
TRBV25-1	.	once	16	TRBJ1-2	CASSFHPLRGSRGYTF	TGTGCCAGCAGTTTCCACCCATTAAGAGGGTCTCGGGGCTACACCTTC
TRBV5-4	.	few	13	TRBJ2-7	CASSDESAYEQYF	TGTGCCAGCAGCGATGAATCAGCCTACGAGCAGTACTTC
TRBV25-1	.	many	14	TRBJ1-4	CASSGGWPGEKLFF	TGTGCCAGCAGTGGCGGTTGGCCGGGTGAAAAACTGTTTTTT
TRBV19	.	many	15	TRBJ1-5	CASSIASGLNQPQHF	TGTGCCAGTAGTATAGCGTCGGGGCTCAATCAGCCCCAGCATTTT
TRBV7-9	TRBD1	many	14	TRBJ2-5	CASSFDGTVETQYF	TGTGCCAGCAGCTTTGACGGGACAGTGGAGACCCAGTACTTC